Here is one T cell receptor (beta chain) with its context. This sample is drawn from a study of blood T cell repertoires in COVID-19. Across the study: Samples representing acute and convalescent COVID-19 were sourced from the United States, Italy and Spain. In each case, the material was cDNA or gDNA derived from T cells, B-cell-depleted T cells, or PBMCs.

The CDR3 totals 14 residues. V was cut by 3 bases and J by 0 bases, with 6 bases left in between. Germline CDR1 reads SGHTA; CDR2 reads FQGNSA. Using immunoSEQ multiplex PCR, the repertoire was profiled, and TCRdb retains in-frame clones only, with some absent. This table holds about 260,000 clones, approximately 82% found once. V and J are TRBV7-2 and TRBJ1-5, with unresolved D. This receptor was taken from an elderly woman with acute or convalescent COVID-19. The sequencing input was peripheral blood. DNA of the CDR3: TGTGCCAGCAGCTTCCTTAATAGCAATCAGCCCCAGCATTTT. Protein sequence: CASSFLNSNQPQHF.